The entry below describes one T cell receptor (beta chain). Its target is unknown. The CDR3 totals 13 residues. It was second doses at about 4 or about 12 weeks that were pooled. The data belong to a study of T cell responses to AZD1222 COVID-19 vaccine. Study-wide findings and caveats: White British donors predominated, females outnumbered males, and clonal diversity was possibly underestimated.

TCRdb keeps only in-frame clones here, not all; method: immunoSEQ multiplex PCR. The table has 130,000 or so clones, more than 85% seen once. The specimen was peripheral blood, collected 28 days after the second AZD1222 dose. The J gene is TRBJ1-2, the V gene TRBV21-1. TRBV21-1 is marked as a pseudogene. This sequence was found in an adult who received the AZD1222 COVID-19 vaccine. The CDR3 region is CASSKGSENGYTF. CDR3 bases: TGTGCCAGCAGCAAAGGGTCGGAGAATGGCTACACCTTC.